A single T cell receptor (beta chain) is shown here with its context. Trimming shortened V by 2 bases and J by 0 bases, and 13 bases separated the two germline ends. CDR3 size: 18 residues. From germline, CDR1 is KGHDR and CDR2 SFDVKD. This sample is drawn from a study of blood T cell repertoires in COVID-19. Study context: Sites across the United States, Italy and Spain contributed samples from acute and convalescent COVID-19.

The repertoire was sequenced with immunoSEQ multiplex PCR; TCRdb's copy has only in-frame clones and lacks some. The repertoire consists of over 200,000 clones, with 70% to 90% occurring once and the leading ten covering approximately 11%. All enrollees were about 18 to 95 years old and from fewer than 25 US areas. This sequence was found in a man aged 25 to 40 who had recovered from COVID-19. J is TRBJ2-6 and V is TRBV24-1; perhaps TRBD2 as D (6 bases). Sequenced material: PBMCs or T cells enriched from blood (not recorded which). CDR3 coding DNA: TGTGCCACCAGTGATTCCCGGCGGGGACCCTCTGGGGCCAACGTCCTGACTTTC. Its protein product is CATSDSRRGPSGANVLTF.